Presented here are 18 T cell receptor beta chains from one specimen sequenced in a study of control samples from healthy donors and cancer patients. The repertoire was sequenced with immunoSEQ multiplex PCR; TCRdb's copy has only in-frame clones and lacks some. The sample consists of about 120,000 clones, more than 80% of them appearing once. The sequencing sample was made of blood. The receptors were sampled from a man between 45 and 60 years old in good health.

A word on this clone: Other nucleotide sequences from this sample produce the same CDR3. This chain links TRBV18 with TRBJ2-3, with D unresolved. CDR3 length equals 11 residues. V lost 3 bases to trimming and J lost 4 bases, with 2 bases between them. Germline V gives CDR1 KGHSH, CDR2 LQKENI. CDR3 loop: CASSPSDTQYF. CDR3 nucleotide sequence: TGTGCCAGCTCACCCTCAGATACGCAGTATTTT.

V is TRBV6-5 and J is TRBJ2-5; D is possibly TRBD1 or TRBD2 (6 bases each). Germline V gives CDR1 MNHEY, CDR2 SVGAGI. The V gene lost 5 bases and the J gene lost 7 bases, with 17 bases spanning the gap. This CDR3 has 14 residues. This CDR3 reads CASSRGTLGGTQYF. The CDR3 region has the DNA TGTGCCAGCAGTCGCGGGACACTGGGGGGGACCCAGTACTTC.

This chain connects TRBV10-2 to TRBJ1-2, with a tentative D call TRBD1 (5 bases). Trimming pared 7 bases from V and 5 bases from J, leaving 20 bases between. The CDR3 has 15 residues. Germline CDR1 WSHSY, CDR2 SAAADI. This chain's CDR3 is CASIAGTQEKYGYTF. The CDR3, as DNA: TGCGCCAGCATTGCCGGGACCCAGGAGAAGTATGGCTACACCTTC.

The CDR3, as DNA: TGCGCCAGCAGTGAACAGTTGAGCAATCAGCCCCAGCATTTT. Encoded protein: CASSEQLSNQPQHF. The chain uses TRBV10-2 and TRBJ1-5; D remains unclear. The CDR3 sequence is 14 residues long. The V gene lost 3 bases and the J gene lost 1 base, with 7 bases spanning the gap. Germline loops: CDR1 WSHSY, CDR2 SAAADI.

Turning to this clone: The sample has other DNA sequences that encode this CDR3 too. The chain recombines TRBV10-2 with TRBJ2-7; TRBD1 matches at 7 bases. V dropped 6 bases and J dropped 3; count of bases not matched to a gene: 2. The CDR3 runs 12 residues. Looked up from germline, CDR1 is WSHSY and CDR2 is SAAADI. The chain's CDR3 is CASRGDSYEQYF. Here the CDR3 DNA reads TGCGCCAGCAGGGGGGACAGCTACGAGCAGTACTTC.

CDR3 in amino acids: CAISGSGPQAKNIQYF. The CDR3 region has the DNA TGTGCCATCAGTGGATCCGGGCCTCAAGCCAAAAACATTCAGTACTTC. The chain employs TRBV10-3 and TRBJ2-4; D call uncertain. Trimming took 4 bases from V and 0 from J, leaving 13 bases between them. Germline V gene lookup returns CDR1 ENHRY and CDR2 SYGVKD. The CDR3 spans 16 residues.

The gene calls are TRBV7-7 and TRBJ2-5; TRBD2 agrees at 8 bases. V trimming: 5 bases; J trimming: 2 bases; junction bases outside the gene matches: 7. This CDR3 has 15 amino acids. CDR1 and CDR2 (germline): SSHAT, FNYEAQ (reference sequence). DNA for the CDR3: TGTGCCAGCAGCCTACGGGGGGGCAGACAAGAGACCCAGTACTTC. This gives the protein CASSLRGGRQETQYF. Based on the CDR3 plus reference TRBV7-7 and TRBJ2-5, the full variable domain is GAGVSQSPRYKVTKRGQDVTLRCDPISSHATLYWYQQALGQGPEFLTYFNYEAQPDKSGLPSDRFSAERPEGSISTLTIQRTEQRDSAMYRCASSLRGGRQETQYFGPGTRLLVL.

The genes are TRBV9 and TRBJ1-5, with D possibly being TRBD1 (5 bases). The germline V and J ends were trimmed by 1 base and 0 bases, with 5 bases remaining between them. Germline CDR1 and CDR2: SGDLS and YYNGEE. The CDR3 covers 14 residues. The CDR3 DNA reads TGTGCCAGCAGCGTAACAGGTAGCAATCAGCCCCAGCATTTT. It codes for CASSVTGSNQPQHF.

This sequence joins TRBV4-3 and TRBJ1-5, with D maybe TRBD1 (6 bases). The CDR3 has 19 amino acids. CDR1 and CDR2 (germline): LGHNA, YSLEER. Trimming took off 5 bases at V and 0 bases at J, with 23 bases between the two ends. DNA for the CDR3: TGCGCCAGCAGCTTTATATTAGCAGGGGACGGGTATAGCAATCAGCCCCAGCATTTT. Amino acid sequence: CASSFILAGDGYSNQPQHF.

This clone was found once. CDR3 loop: CATQGDSTDTQYF. CDR3 DNA sequence: TGTGCCACCCAGGGGGATAGCACAGATACGCAGTATTTT. The chain links TRBV24-1 to TRBJ2-3; the match to TRBD1 covers 7 bases. The V gene's germline CDR1 is KGHDR and CDR2 SFDVKD. This CDR3 spans 13 amino acids. Trimming removed 9 bases from V and 0 bases from J; junction bases left unmatched: 2.

On this clone: A junction end diverges from the germline sequence, so it may reflect a read error. The V gene is TRBV15, the J gene TRBJ1-5; maybe TRBD1 (6 bases). The length of the CDR3 is 15 residues. Germline loops: CDR1 LNHNV, CDR2 YYDKDF (reference sequence). The CDR3 reads CATSRDGQLHQPQHF. CDR3 DNA sequence: TGTGCCACCAGCCGAGATGGACAGCTGCATCAGCCCCAGCATTTT.

This chain joins TRBV12-5 and TRBJ1-2; 9 bases are shared with TRBD1. V shed 5 bases and J 8 bases; nucleotides not matched to a gene: 6. The CDR3 has 13 amino acids. Germline-derived CDR1 and CDR2 are LGHNT and FRNRAP. CDR3 region: CASGTGTGRGYTF. The CDR3 bases are TGTGCTAGTGGTACCGGGACAGGGCGAGGCTACACCTTC.

The chain uses TRBV27 and TRBJ1-5; D remains unclear. V lost 7 bases and J 5 bases, leaving 15 bases between the germline ends. CDR1 is MNHEY and CDR2 is SMNVEV in the germline V gene (reference sequence). The CDR3 has 14 amino acids. CDR3 loop: CASTNVANHQPQHF. In DNA form, the CDR3 reads TGTGCCAGCACCAACGTGGCCAACCATCAGCCCCAGCATTTT.

This rearrangement joins TRBV7-9 to TRBJ1-2; 7 bases fit TRBD1. V dropped 0 bases and J dropped 3; count of bases not matched to a gene: 1. Germline V gives CDR1 SEHNR, CDR2 FQNEAQ (reference sequence). This CDR3 comprises 14 residues. The CDR3 protein is CASSLAGTDYGYTF. CDR3 DNA sequence: TGTGCCAGCAGCTTAGCAGGGACAGACTATGGCTACACCTTC.

This clone was seen only a few times. The chain combines TRBV5-1 with TRBJ1-6, with 9 nucleotides matching TRBD1. The germline V gene encodes CDR1 SGHRS and CDR2 YFSETQ. V was pared by 0 bases and J by 10 bases, with 8 bases of the junction left unmatched. The CDR3 covers 16 residues. The CDR3 DNA reads as TGCGCCAGCAGCTTGGACAGGGGGCGATCGGAGTCACCCCTCCACTTT. As protein: CASSLDRGRSESPLHF. Full variable domain (rest looked up from reference TRBV5-1 and TRBJ1-6): KAGVTQTPRYLIKTRGQQVTLSCSPISGHRSVSWYQQTPGQGLQFLFEYFSETQRNKGNFPGRFSGRQFSNSRSEMNVSTLELGDSALYLCASSLDRGRSESPLHFGNGTRLTVT.

V and J are TRBV10-3 and TRBJ1-1, with D unresolved. Trimming shortened V by 4 bases and J by 3 bases, and 9 bases separated the two germline ends. This CDR3 has 13 amino acids. Germline values: CDR1 ENHRY, CDR2 SYGVKD. CDR3 DNA sequence: TGTGCCATCAGTGTCAGCCAGGACACTGAAGCTTTCTTT. This codes for CAISVSQDTEAFF.

V is TRBV5-1 and J is TRBJ2-2, with D hard to call. The V end lost 0 bases, the J end lost 4 bases, and 7 bases lay between the germline ends. CDR1 SGHRS and CDR2 YFSETQ come from the germline V gene. This CDR3 has 14 amino acids. Written as DNA, the CDR3 is TGCGCCAGCAGCTTGGCCTATAGCACCGGGGAGCTGTTTTTT. Translation: CASSLAYSTGELFF.

The chain is built from TRBV19 and TRBJ2-5, with D unclear. The length of the CDR3 is 12 residues. Germline CDR1 and CDR2: LNHDA and SQIVND (reference sequence). Trimming shortened V by 2 bases and J by 2 bases, and 3 bases separated the two germline ends. For the CDR3, the DNA is TGTGCCAGTAGTATACAGCAAGAGACCCAGTACTTC. This translates into CASSIQQETQYF.